Listed below are T cell receptor beta chains from one sample, sequenced in a study of cytotoxic CD8 clonotypes in ibrutinib-treated CLL. The assay was immunoSEQ multiplex PCR, and TCRdb's table has in-frame clones only and misses some. This sample has 100,000 to 150,000 clones, with 80% to 90% found just once. This specimen consisted of PBMCs, obtained after 24 months of ibrutinib treatment. The receptors originated from a human donor with chronic lymphocytic leukemia. The conserved cysteine and the conserved F or W are not part of the CDR3 here. D genes are given only for firm matches.

TRBD1	TRBV30	AWIDRVNSPLH
-	TRBV21-1	ASSKGGGVYEKLF
-	TRBV4-2	ASSQPDYNEQF
TRBD1	TRBV18	ASSRGQAAYQETQY
-	TRBV5-4	ASSQDLDSLYEQY
TRBD1	TRBV18	ASSPPGRGRDSPLH
-	TRBV5-1	ASSLAGNQPQH
-	TRBV19	ASESYGYT
-	TRBV5-1	ASSYIRDNEQF
-	TRBV10-3	AISGPTGNEQF
TRBD1	TRBV27	ASSLSLGTGNSPLH
TRBD1	TRBV5-1	ASSPGQGSSPNYGYT
-	TRBV7-9	ASSLGTEAF
-	TRBV23-1	ASLGDNEQF
TRBD2	TRBV11-3	ASSRGVAGSAYNEQF
-	TRBV7-2	ASSQGQGRVQF
TRBD1	TRBV5-6	ASRVGQIYGYT
-	TRBV4-1	ASSQSQGVPF
-	TRBV4-3	ASSQASVNTGELF
-	TRBV21-1	ASSGPGQGPADPSDTQY
TRBD1	TRBV5-1	ASSLLRDSKNIQY
TRBD2	TRBV5-1	ASSFSGGNTGELF
TRBD1	TRBV10-3	AISELDRAAEQY
-	TRBV6-6	ASRSDVMNTEAF
TRBD1	TRBV6-1	ASSDAGTARSNQPQH
TRBD1	TRBV7-3	ASSLYSGGITEAF
-	TRBV4-3	ASSQDPLRGGELF
-	TRBV2	ASSEAAVGMRPDTQY
-	TRBV2	ASSEGRKRDPIY
-	TRBV6-5	ASKDRGAPEETQY
-	TRBV19	ASSPGRGYT
-	TRBV5-1	ASSLENEQF
-	TRBV28	AGAGGNQPQH